The present entry profiles one T cell receptor (beta chain) with its context. The data derive from a study of blood T cell repertoires in COVID-19. Study-wide context: Some COVID-19 samples were acute and others convalescent; all came from the United States, Italy and Spain.

This CDR3 contains 16 residues. V lost 3 bases to trimming and J lost 7 bases; unmatched junction nucleotides: 7. The V gene's germline CDR1 is SGHDN and CDR2 FVKESK. In the authors' workflow: Amplification of reference gene primers was used by the study to estimate nucleated cell counts. Libraries were prepared by immunoSEQ multiplex PCR; TCRdb keeps only in-frame clonotypes and omits some of them. V and J calls plus clone size are reproduced from that table; the DNA served to infer D and trimming. The table has fewer than 40,000 clones, 70% to 90% seen once. The V and J genes are TRBV14 and TRBJ2-2; 11 bases map to TRBD2. The sample comprised peripheral blood. This clonotype was sampled from a woman in her seventies with active COVID-19. This CDR3 reads CASSQQTSGASGELFF. The CDR3 nucleotides read TGTGCCAGCAGCCAGCAGACTAGCGGGGCAAGCGGGGAGCTGTTTTTT.